A selection of T cell receptor beta chains follows, all from one sample in a study of blood T cell repertoires in COVID-19. Method: immunoSEQ multiplex PCR; TCRdb's copy keeps in-frame clones and lacks some. The table includes around 310,000 clones, around nine tenths detected once. The sequencing input was PBMCs or T cells enriched from blood (not recorded which). The receptors originated from a woman aged 30 to 39 who had recovered from COVID-19. CDR3s include the opening cysteine and the closing phenylalanine or tryptophan. Each record gives: clone size, V gene, J gene, D gene, CDR3 protein, CDR3 DNA. The D gene is left open where the match is weak. Not every row has a clone size; where given, it reads once, few, many or a size class.

clone size: .
V gene: TRBV27
J gene: TRBJ2-2
D gene: TRBD1
CDR3 protein: CASSAPGTGYPGELFF
CDR3 DNA: TGTGCCAGCAGTGCGCCCGGGACAGGGTATCCCGGGGAGCTGTTTTTT

clone size: .
V gene: TRBV18
J gene: TRBJ2-1
D gene: TRBD1
CDR3 protein: CASSLQGASDEQFF
CDR3 DNA: TGTGCCAGCTCACTCCAGGGGGCAAGCGATGAGCAGTTCTTC

clone size: .
V gene: TRBV30
J gene: TRBJ2-3
D gene: TRBD1
CDR3 protein: CAWSVRWGQGADTQYF
CDR3 DNA: TGTGCCTGGAGTGTAAGGTGGGGACAGGGGGCAGATACGCAGTATTTT

clone size: .
V gene: TRBV3-1/TRBV3-2
J gene: TRBJ1-2
D gene: .
CDR3 protein: CARPRTDYGYTF
CDR3 DNA: TGTGCCAGACCTAGGACAGACTATGGCTACACCTTC

clone size: .
V gene: TRBV5-1
J gene: TRBJ2-1
D gene: TRBD2
CDR3 protein: CASDRGGRPNNEQFF
CDR3 DNA: TGCGCCAGCGATAGAGGCGGGAGGCCCAATAATGAGCAGTTCTTC

clone size: .
V gene: TRBV30
J gene: TRBJ2-7
D gene: TRBD1
CDR3 protein: CAWSGPDRGFYEQYF
CDR3 DNA: TGTGCCTGGAGTGGCCCCGACAGGGGGTTTTACGAGCAGTACTTC

clone size: .
V gene: TRBV4-1
J gene: TRBJ2-1
D gene: .
CDR3 protein: CASSQLVFYGYNEQFF
CDR3 DNA: TGCGCCAGCAGCCAATTAGTATTTTATGGTTACAATGAGCAGTTCTTC

clone size: .
V gene: TRBV28
J gene: TRBJ1-2
D gene: .
CDR3 protein: CASGRPTNYGYTF
CDR3 DNA: TGTGCCAGTGGGAGGCCAACTAACTATGGCTACACCTTC

clone size: .
V gene: TRBV30
J gene: TRBJ2-1
D gene: TRBD2
CDR3 protein: CAWSVRLAGVLEDYEQFF
CDR3 DNA: TGTGCCTGGAGTGTACGACTAGCGGGAGTTCTAGAAGACTATGAGCAGTTCTTC

clone size: .
V gene: TRBV30
J gene: TRBJ1-2
D gene: .
CDR3 protein: CALSGTGSLYGYTF
CDR3 DNA: TGTGCCCTTTCCGGTACAGGGTCGTTGTATGGCTACACCTTC

clone size: .
V gene: TRBV3-1/TRBV3-2
J gene: TRBJ2-1
D gene: TRBD2
CDR3 protein: CASSHHITSGKGNEQFF
CDR3 DNA: TGTGCCAGCAGCCATCACATCACTAGCGGGAAGGGGAATGAGCAGTTCTTC

clone size: .
V gene: TRBV7-2
J gene: TRBJ1-5
D gene: .
CDR3 protein: CASSLFAGGQPQHF
CDR3 DNA: TGTGCCAGCAGCCTCTTCGCGGGGGGGCAGCCCCAGCATTTT

clone size: .
V gene: TRBV3-1/TRBV3-2
J gene: TRBJ2-1
D gene: .
CDR3 protein: CASSQEFRGHYNEQFF
CDR3 DNA: TGTGCCAGCAGCCAAGAATTCCGCGGGCATTACAATGAGCAGTTCTTC

clone size: .
V gene: TRBV3-1/TRBV3-2
J gene: TRBJ2-1
D gene: TRBD2
CDR3 protein: CASSQFSGRGEFF
CDR3 DNA: TGTGCCAGCAGCCAATTCAGCGGGAGGGGGGAGTTCTTC

clone size: .
V gene: TRBV2
J gene: TRBJ1-2
D gene: .
CDR3 protein: CANNRVDGYTF
CDR3 DNA: TGTGCCAACAACAGGGTTGACGGCTACACCTTC

clone size: .
V gene: TRBV27
J gene: TRBJ2-1
D gene: TRBD2
CDR3 protein: CASKSVLAEYNEQFF
CDR3 DNA: TGTGCCAGCAAGTCAGTCCTAGCGGAATACAATGAGCAGTTCTTC

clone size: .
V gene: TRBV28
J gene: TRBJ2-3
D gene: TRBD2
CDR3 protein: CASGGLRSTDTQYF
CDR3 DNA: TGTGCCTCCGGGGGGTTGCGGAGCACAGATACGCAGTATTTT

clone size: .
V gene: TRBV2
J gene: TRBJ2-2
D gene: .
CDR3 protein: CATSKGGTGELFF
CDR3 DNA: TGTGCCACGAGCAAGGGCGGGACCGGGGAGCTGTTTTTT

clone size: few
V gene: TRBV18
J gene: TRBJ1-2
D gene: .
CDR3 protein: CASSPSGDFGYTF
CDR3 DNA: TGTGCCAGCTCACCATCGGGGGACTTCGGCTACACCTTC

clone size: .
V gene: TRBV20-1
J gene: TRBJ2-7
D gene: TRBD1
CDR3 protein: CSASHLYRDSSYEQYF
CDR3 DNA: TGCAGTGCTAGTCACCTTTATCGGGACAGCTCCTACGAGCAGTACTTC

clone size: .
V gene: TRBV10-3
J gene: TRBJ1-1
D gene: .
CDR3 protein: CAIRLGPGEYFF
CDR3 DNA: TGTGCCATCCGTCTTGGGCCGGGGGAGTATTTCTTT

clone size: .
V gene: TRBV9
J gene: TRBJ1-1
D gene: .
CDR3 protein: CASSSNRDTEAFF
CDR3 DNA: TGTGCCAGCAGCTCCAATAGAGACACTGAAGCTTTCTTT

clone size: .
V gene: TRBV28
J gene: TRBJ2-1
D gene: TRBD2
CDR3 protein: CASRTGTSGRSYNEQFF
CDR3 DNA: TGTGCCAGCAGGACCGGGACTAGCGGGCGCTCCTACAATGAGCAGTTCTTC

clone size: once
V gene: TRBV2
J gene: TRBJ1-2
D gene: TRBD1
CDR3 protein: CASSRDRTNYGYTF
CDR3 DNA: TGTGCCAGCAGTCGGGACAGGACAAACTATGGCTACACCTTC

clone size: .
V gene: TRBV6-5
J gene: TRBJ1-2
D gene: .
CDR3 protein: CASSPTRVRGYTF
CDR3 DNA: TGTGCCAGCAGCCCAACTAGGGTGCGTGGCTACACCTTC

clone size: .
V gene: TRBV4-1
J gene: TRBJ2-7
D gene: .
CDR3 protein: CASSRQGVSSYEQYF
CDR3 DNA: TGCGCCAGCAGCCGCCAAGGGGTTAGCTCCTACGAGCAGTACTTC

clone size: .
V gene: TRBV19
J gene: TRBJ1-2
D gene: .
CDR3 protein: CASTLQGTFYGYTF
CDR3 DNA: TGTGCCAGTACCTTACAGGGAACGTTCTATGGCTACACCTTC

clone size: .
V gene: TRBV19
J gene: TRBJ1-5
D gene: TRBD1
CDR3 protein: CASRIPGQYQPQHF
CDR3 DNA: TGTGCCAGTAGGATACCGGGACAGTATCAGCCCCAGCATTTT

clone size: .
V gene: TRBV6-5
J gene: TRBJ1-1
D gene: TRBD1
CDR3 protein: CASSYGTGTSEAFF
CDR3 DNA: TGTGCCAGCAGTTACGGGACAGGGACGTCTGAAGCTTTCTTT

clone size: .
V gene: TRBV5-1
J gene: TRBJ2-7
D gene: .
CDR3 protein: CASTKGYEQYF
CDR3 DNA: TGCGCCAGCACTAAGGGGTACGAGCAGTACTTC

clone size: .
V gene: TRBV19
J gene: TRBJ1-3
D gene: .
CDR3 protein: CAIRSRDGNTIYF
CDR3 DNA: TGTGCCATCCGGAGCAGGGATGGAAACACCATATATTTT

clone size: .
V gene: TRBV9
J gene: TRBJ2-3
D gene: TRBD2
CDR3 protein: CASSPRAGPPTDTQYF
CDR3 DNA: TGTGCCAGCAGCCCCCGAGCGGGACCACCCACAGATACGCAGTATTTT

clone size: .
V gene: TRBV19
J gene: TRBJ1-1
D gene: TRBD1
CDR3 protein: CASSADYQGANGAFF
CDR3 DNA: TGTGCCAGTAGTGCCGACTACCAGGGGGCGAATGGAGCTTTCTTT

clone size: .
V gene: TRBV5-1
J gene: TRBJ1-6
D gene: .
CDR3 protein: CASSPPGRGESPLHF
CDR3 DNA: TGCGCCAGCAGCCCTCCGGGGAGGGGGGAATCACCCCTCCACTTT

clone size: few
V gene: TRBV3-1/TRBV3-2
J gene: TRBJ1-2
D gene: TRBD1
CDR3 protein: CASSAGQNYGYTF
CDR3 DNA: TGTGCCAGCAGCGCGGGACAGAACTATGGCTACACCTTC

clone size: many
V gene: TRBV18
J gene: TRBJ2-3
D gene: TRBD1
CDR3 protein: CASSWTGSGDTQYF
CDR3 DNA: TGTGCCAGCTCATGGACAGGGTCCGGAGATACGCAGTATTTT

clone size: .
V gene: TRBV28
J gene: TRBJ2-7
D gene: .
CDR3 protein: CASSLDQTYEQYF
CDR3 DNA: TGTGCCAGCAGTTTAGATCAGACCTACGAGCAGTACTTC

clone size: .
V gene: TRBV7-6
J gene: TRBJ1-2
D gene: .
CDR3 protein: CASSWGAGKNYGYTF
CDR3 DNA: TGTGCCAGCAGCTGGGGAGCTGGGAAGAACTATGGCTACACCTTC

clone size: .
V gene: TRBV4-1
J gene: TRBJ2-3
D gene: TRBD2
CDR3 protein: CASSQEGLAGWADTQYF
CDR3 DNA: TGCGCCAGCAGCCAAGAGGGACTAGCGGGATGGGCAGATACGCAGTATTTT

clone size: few
V gene: TRBV6-5
J gene: TRBJ1-2
D gene: .
CDR3 protein: CASSYSAGNYGYTF
CDR3 DNA: TGTGCCAGCAGTTACTCGGCGGGGAACTATGGCTACACCTTC

clone size: .
V gene: TRBV27
J gene: TRBJ1-1
D gene: TRBD1
CDR3 protein: CASSNTGGTEAFF
CDR3 DNA: TGTGCCAGCAGCAATACAGGGGGGACTGAAGCTTTCTTT

clone size: .
V gene: TRBV7-2
J gene: TRBJ2-7
D gene: TRBD2
CDR3 protein: CASSFRTSQFYEQYF
CDR3 DNA: TGTGCCAGCAGCTTTCGGACTAGCCAGTTCTACGAGCAGTACTTC

clone size: .
V gene: TRBV13
J gene: TRBJ2-3
D gene: .
CDR3 protein: CASSFGGTSTDTQYF
CDR3 DNA: TGTGCCAGCAGCTTCGGCGGAACTAGCACAGATACGCAGTATTTT

clone size: once
V gene: TRBV15
J gene: TRBJ1-3
D gene: .
CDR3 protein: CATSRTGDSGNTIYF
CDR3 DNA: TGTGCCACCAGCAGAACAGGAGACTCTGGAAACACCATATATTTT

clone size: .
V gene: TRBV5-6
J gene: TRBJ2-3
D gene: TRBD2
CDR3 protein: CASSYLAGSTDTQYF
CDR3 DNA: TGTGCCAGCAGCTATCTAGCGGGCAGCACAGATACGCAGTATTTT

clone size: .
V gene: TRBV30
J gene: TRBJ2-7
D gene: TRBD2
CDR3 protein: CACGDGTNSYEQYF
CDR3 DNA: TGTGCCTGTGGAGATGGGACTAACTCCTACGAGCAGTACTTC

clone size: .
V gene: TRBV27
J gene: TRBJ2-4
D gene: .
CDR3 protein: CASSGREGGSAYF
CDR3 DNA: TGTGCCAGCAGTGGCAGGGAAGGCGGATCAGCGTACTTC

clone size: few
V gene: TRBV4-1
J gene: TRBJ1-1
D gene: .
CDR3 protein: CASSPDPHASKAFF
CDR3 DNA: TGCGCCAGCAGCCCAGACCCGCACGCGTCCAAAGCTTTCTTT

clone size: .
V gene: TRBV7-6
J gene: TRBJ1-4
D gene: .
CDR3 protein: CASSFQDSPFEKLFF
CDR3 DNA: TGTGCCAGCAGCTTTCAGGACAGCCCTTTCGAAAAACTGTTTTTT

clone size: .
V gene: TRBV3-1/TRBV3-2
J gene: TRBJ2-1
D gene: TRBD2
CDR3 protein: CARRASGAYNEQFF
CDR3 DNA: TGTGCCAGGCGGGCTAGCGGGGCTTACAATGAGCAGTTCTTC

clone size: .
V gene: TRBV28
J gene: TRBJ2-5
D gene: TRBD1
CDR3 protein: CASSLRGRAETQYF
CDR3 DNA: TGTGCCAGCAGTTTAAGGGGGCGGGCGGAGACCCAGTACTTC

clone size: .
V gene: TRBV4-1
J gene: TRBJ2-2
D gene: .
CDR3 protein: CASSQGVSYGELFF
CDR3 DNA: TGCGCCAGCAGCCAAGGAGTGAGCTACGGGGAGCTGTTTTTT

clone size: .
V gene: TRBV9
J gene: TRBJ1-2
D gene: TRBD1
CDR3 protein: CASSDRGQGAGGYTF
CDR3 DNA: TGTGCCAGCAGCGACAGGGGACAGGGGGCTGGTGGCTACACCTTC

clone size: .
V gene: TRBV3-1/TRBV3-2
J gene: TRBJ2-5
D gene: TRBD2
CDR3 protein: CASSQGRTSGSQETQYF
CDR3 DNA: TGTGCCAGCAGCCAAGGGAGGACTAGCGGGAGCCAAGAGACCCAGTACTTC

clone size: .
V gene: TRBV10-3
J gene: TRBJ1-6
D gene: TRBD1
CDR3 protein: CAIRDRESEALHF
CDR3 DNA: TGTGCCATCAGGGACAGGGAGAGTGAGGCCCTCCACTTT

clone size: .
V gene: TRBV27
J gene: TRBJ2-7
D gene: TRBD1
CDR3 protein: CASTDRGAYEQYF
CDR3 DNA: TGTGCCAGCACTGACAGGGGGGCCTACGAGCAGTACTTC

clone size: .
V gene: TRBV27
J gene: TRBJ2-3
D gene: TRBD2
CDR3 protein: CASPPEGLAGVSDTQYF
CDR3 DNA: TGTGCCAGCCCGCCCGAAGGACTAGCGGGAGTTTCAGATACGCAGTATTTT

clone size: .
V gene: TRBV4-3
J gene: TRBJ2-7
D gene: .
CDR3 protein: CASSRARDSTYEQYF
CDR3 DNA: TGCGCCAGCAGCCGCGCGCGGGACTCAACCTACGAGCAGTACTTC

clone size: .
V gene: TRBV19
J gene: TRBJ2-2
D gene: .
CDR3 protein: CASSIPAEGNTGELFF
CDR3 DNA: TGTGCCAGTAGTATTCCGGCGGAGGGGAACACCGGGGAGCTGTTTTTT

clone size: .
V gene: TRBV7-9
J gene: TRBJ2-5
D gene: TRBD2
CDR3 protein: CASSAEGLGRGETQYF
CDR3 DNA: TGTGCCAGCAGCGCTGAAGGACTAGGACGAGGAGAGACCCAGTACTTC